A single sample is the source of the 5 T cell receptor beta chains below, sequenced in a study of blood T cell repertoires in COVID-19. Some clones are missing from TCRdb's copy, which holds only in-frame ones; the method was immunoSEQ multiplex PCR. The data contain some 220,000 clones, more than 75% of them singletons. Specimen: peripheral blood. The receptors were gathered from an older woman with COVID-19, enrolled during active disease.

This clone was recorded once. The chain couples TRBV5-4 to TRBJ2-3; 15 bases map to TRBD2. The CDR3 has 18 amino acids. CDR1 SGHNT and CDR2 YYREEE come from the germline V gene (reference sequence). V shed 0 bases, J shed 0 bases, and the junction held 2 bases outside the gene matches. The CDR3 sequence is CASSLGGLAGGSTDTQYF. The DNA of the CDR3 is TGTGCCAGCAGCTTGGGGGGACTAGCGGGAGGAAGCACAGATACGCAGTATTTT.

The chain's CDR3 is CAWSGTTSGRKTQYF. CDR3 sequence (DNA): TGTGCCTGGAGCGGGACTACTAGCGGGAGAAAGACCCAGTACTTC. The chain carries TRBV30 and TRBJ2-5; 11 bases align to TRBD2. Germline V gene sequence: CDR1 GTSNPN, CDR2 SVGIG (reference sequence). The J segment lost 6 bases and the V segment lost 3 bases, leaving 9 bases of the junction unmatched. The CDR3 covers 15 residues.

V usage is TRBV10-3 and J usage is TRBJ1-4, with D uncertain. Germline loops: CDR1 ENHRY, CDR2 SYGVKD. This CDR3 has 16 residues. The V end was cut by 0 bases, the J end by 4 bases, with 12 bases between. The CDR3 loop reads CAISESLKGGNEKLFF. The CDR3 DNA is TGTGCCATCAGTGAGTCGTTGAAGGGAGGTAATGAAAAACTGTTTTTT.

V and J are TRBV10-1 and TRBJ2-1, with 13 bases fitting TRBD2. Losses at the gene ends were 5 bases for V and 5 bases for J; bases not matched to a gene: 0. Germline V CDR1 and CDR2: WNHNN, SYGVQD (reference sequence). The CDR3 is made up of 14 amino acids. CDR3 amino acids: CASSTSGRDNEQFF. CDR3 DNA sequence: TGCGCCAGCAGTACTAGCGGGAGGGACAATGAGCAGTTCTTC.

This chain links TRBV6-5 with TRBJ2-1; D possibly corresponds to TRBD1 (6 bases). Trimming shortened V by 4 bases and J by 2 bases, and 15 bases separated the two germline ends. CDR3 size: 16 residues. Per the germline V gene, CDR1 is MNHEY and CDR2 is SVGAGI. CDR3 bases: TGTGCCAGCAGTTCCCCCCAAAGGGGGACCTACAATGAGCAGTTCTTC. It is translated as CASSSPQRGTYNEQFF.